This is a list of T cell receptor beta chains from one sample in a study of PD-1 blockade in classical Hodgkin lymphoma. Repertoires were generated with immunoSEQ multiplex PCR, while TCRdb's copy carries only in-frame clones and drops some. Among approximately 18,000 clones listed, about three quarters were seen once. Sequencing used CD4+ T cells from blood, obtained before the fourth cycle of nivolumab. All receptors come from a human donor with classical Hodgkin lymphoma. Each CDR3 is given with its conserved first and last residue. The order of the fields is V gene, clone size, D gene, J gene, CDR3 protein, CDR3 DNA. D genes are given only for firm matches. Clone size, where shown, is once, few, many, or a class for clones that have expanded.

v_gene: TRBV6-5; abundance: .; d_gene: .; j_gene: TRBJ2-7; CDR3aa: CASTDHYEQYF; CDR3nt: TGTGCCAGCACTGATCACTACGAGCAGTACTTC
v_gene: TRBV9; abundance: .; d_gene: TRBD1; j_gene: TRBJ1-5; CDR3aa: CASSLGQKNQPQHF; CDR3nt: TGTGCCAGCAGCCTGGGACAGAAGAATCAGCCCCAGCATTTT
v_gene: TRBV11-1; abundance: .; d_gene: TRBD2; j_gene: TRBJ2-5; CDR3aa: CASSPWTSGNQETQYF; CDR3nt: TGTGCCAGCAGCCCTTGGACTAGCGGGAATCAAGAGACCCAGTACTTC
v_gene: TRBV11-2; abundance: .; d_gene: .; j_gene: TRBJ2-7; CDR3aa: CASSLAGSSYEQYF; CDR3nt: TGTGCCAGCAGCTTAGCAGGTTCCTCCTACGAGCAGTACTTC
v_gene: TRBV18; abundance: .; d_gene: .; j_gene: TRBJ2-7; CDR3aa: CASSPTDNEQYF; CDR3nt: TGTGCCAGCTCACCAACGGACAACGAGCAGTACTTC
v_gene: TRBV27; abundance: few; d_gene: .; j_gene: TRBJ1-4; CDR3aa: CASSFGVGEKLFF; CDR3nt: TGTGCCAGCAGTTTTGGGGTAGGGGAAAAACTGTTTTTT
v_gene: TRBV29-1; abundance: few; d_gene: .; j_gene: TRBJ2-5; CDR3aa: CSATQETQYF; CDR3nt: TGCAGCGCAACCCAAGAGACCCAGTACTTC
v_gene: TRBV5-1; abundance: .; d_gene: TRBD1; j_gene: TRBJ1-2; CDR3aa: CASSRGTGDISYGYTF; CDR3nt: TGTGCCAGCAGCCGGGGGACAGGGGACATTTCTTATGGCTACACCTTC
v_gene: TRBV4-1; abundance: .; d_gene: .; j_gene: TRBJ1-6; CDR3aa: CASSQGPTGYNSPLHF; CDR3nt: TGCGCCAGCAGCCAGGGACCAACAGGGTATAATTCACCCCTCCACTTT
v_gene: TRBV5-1; abundance: .; d_gene: TRBD2; j_gene: TRBJ2-7; CDR3aa: CASSLGGVAGGREQYF; CDR3nt: TGCGCCAGCAGCCTCGGAGGGGTAGCGGGAGGGCGAGAGCAGTACTTC
v_gene: TRBV28; abundance: .; d_gene: .; j_gene: TRBJ2-7; CDR3aa: CASKDATVEQYF; CDR3nt: TGTGCCAGCAAAGACGCTACAGTCGAGCAGTACTTC
v_gene: TRBV15; abundance: few; d_gene: TRBD2; j_gene: TRBJ2-5; CDR3aa: CATSSKGTRRRGETQYF; CDR3nt: TGTGCCACCAGCTCCAAGGGGACCCGAAGGCGGGGGGAGACCCAGTACTTC
v_gene: TRBV25-1; abundance: .; d_gene: TRBD1; j_gene: TRBJ1-3; CDR3aa: CASSGLGQGDAGNTIYF; CDR3nt: TGTGCCAGCAGTGGGTTGGGACAGGGGGATGCGGGAAACACCATATATTTT
v_gene: TRBV7-9; abundance: .; d_gene: .; j_gene: TRBJ2-5; CDR3aa: CASSSGNGETQYF; CDR3nt: TGTGCCAGCAGCTCGGGGAATGGTGAGACCCAGTACTTC
v_gene: TRBV5-1; abundance: .; d_gene: TRBD1; j_gene: TRBJ2-7; CDR3aa: CASSEKTGPYEQYF; CDR3nt: TGCGCCAGCAGCGAAAAGACAGGGCCCTACGAGCAGTACTTC
v_gene: TRBV5-1; abundance: once; d_gene: .; j_gene: TRBJ2-2; CDR3aa: CASSLDLGGELFF; CDR3nt: TGCGCCAGCAGCTTGGATTTGGGTGGGGAGCTGTTTTTT
v_gene: TRBV19; abundance: .; d_gene: .; j_gene: TRBJ2-1; CDR3aa: CASSPRRASYNEQFF; CDR3nt: TGTGCCAGTAGCCCCCGACGGGCTTCCTACAATGAGCAGTTCTTC
v_gene: TRBV6-5; abundance: .; d_gene: .; j_gene: TRBJ1-2; CDR3aa: CASNPDSNRVYGYTF; CDR3nt: TGTGCCAGCAACCCGGACAGTAATAGAGTCTATGGCTACACCTTC
v_gene: TRBV6-5; abundance: few; d_gene: .; j_gene: TRBJ2-1; CDR3aa: CASSHRTGYNEQFF; CDR3nt: TGTGCCAGCAGCCACCGGACGGGCTACAATGAGCAGTTCTTC
v_gene: TRBV10-1; abundance: .; d_gene: .; j_gene: TRBJ2-7; CDR3aa: CASSENLIYEQYF; CDR3nt: TGCGCCAGCAGTGAAAACTTGATCTACGAGCAGTACTTC
v_gene: TRBV29-1; abundance: .; d_gene: .; j_gene: TRBJ2-1; CDR3aa: CSVVLGSSYNEQFF; CDR3nt: TGCAGCGTAGTACTAGGAAGCTCCTACAATGAGCAGTTCTTC
v_gene: TRBV11-3; abundance: .; d_gene: .; j_gene: TRBJ1-5; CDR3aa: CASSLTTNQPQHF; CDR3nt: TGTGCCAGCAGCCTGACGACCAATCAGCCCCAGCATTTT
v_gene: TRBV15; abundance: .; d_gene: .; j_gene: TRBJ1-2; CDR3aa: CATSGRLLFAGYTF; CDR3nt: TGTGCCACCAGCGGAAGATTATTGTTTGCTGGCTACACCTTC
v_gene: TRBV27; abundance: .; d_gene: TRBD1; j_gene: TRBJ1-1; CDR3aa: CASSSNRGTEAFF; CDR3nt: TGTGCCAGCAGTTCAAACAGGGGAACTGAAGCTTTCTTT
v_gene: TRBV6-5; abundance: .; d_gene: .; j_gene: TRBJ1-3; CDR3aa: CASRPDTSSGNTIYF; CDR3nt: TGTGCCAGCAGACCGGACACAAGCTCTGGAAACACCATATATTTT
v_gene: TRBV5-1; abundance: .; d_gene: TRBD1; j_gene: TRBJ2-1; CDR3aa: CASSRGGTGGNEQFF; CDR3nt: TGCGCCAGCAGCCGAGGCGGGACAGGGGGCAATGAGCAGTTCTTC
v_gene: TRBV5-6; abundance: .; d_gene: .; j_gene: TRBJ1-4; CDR3aa: CASSLGVWGLAEKLFF; CDR3nt: TGTGCCAGCAGCTTGGGGGTGTGGGGACTTGCGGAAAAACTGTTTTTT
v_gene: TRBV28; abundance: .; d_gene: TRBD1; j_gene: TRBJ1-5; CDR3aa: CASRATGGEVQPQHF; CDR3nt: TGTGCCAGCAGGGCTACAGGGGGCGAGGTTCAGCCCCAGCATTTT